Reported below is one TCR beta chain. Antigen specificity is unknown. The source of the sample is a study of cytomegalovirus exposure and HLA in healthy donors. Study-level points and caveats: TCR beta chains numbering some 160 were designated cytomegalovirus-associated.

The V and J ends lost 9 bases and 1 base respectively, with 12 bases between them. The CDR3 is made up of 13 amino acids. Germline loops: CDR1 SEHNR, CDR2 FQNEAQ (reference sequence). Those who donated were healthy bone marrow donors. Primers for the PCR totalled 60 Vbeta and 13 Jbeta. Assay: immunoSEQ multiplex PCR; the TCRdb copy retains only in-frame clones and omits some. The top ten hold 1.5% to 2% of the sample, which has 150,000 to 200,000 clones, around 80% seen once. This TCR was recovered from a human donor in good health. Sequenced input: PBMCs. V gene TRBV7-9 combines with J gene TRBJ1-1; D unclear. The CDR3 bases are TGTGCCAGTACCGGGTCTTGGAACACTGAAGCTTTCTTT. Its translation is CASTGSWNTEAFF.